These 4 T cell receptor beta chains came from one sample sequenced in a study of radiotherapy plus CTLA-4 blockade in lung cancer. Profiling relied on immunoSEQ multiplex PCR, and the TCRdb table lists in-frame clones only, not all of them. This table has tens of thousands of clones, 83% appearing once. This specimen was peripheral blood, taken from a patient treated with radiotherapy plus ipilimumab. Receptor source: a human donor with non-small cell lung cancer who had stable disease on radiotherapy plus ipilimumab.

The V and J genes are TRBV2 and TRBJ2-5, with D possibly TRBD1 on 6 matching bases. From germline, CDR1 is SNHLY and CDR2 FYNNEI. The length of the CDR3 is 13 residues. V was trimmed by 6 bases and J by 1 base, leaving 9 bases between them. CDR3 loop: CASRGTIQETQYF. In DNA, the CDR3 is TGTGCCAGCAGAGGGACAATCCAAGAGACCCAGTACTTC.

V gene TRBV29-1 combines with J gene TRBJ1-1; no clear D gene. CDR1 is SQVTM and CDR2 is ANQGSEA in the germline V gene. Trimming pared 4 bases from V and 0 bases from J, leaving 12 bases between. The CDR3 is 14 amino acids. The CDR3 DNA reads TGCAGCGTTGTCTCCCCTAATATGAACACTGAAGCTTTCTTT. This sequence encodes CSVVSPNMNTEAFF.

V and J are TRBV6-5 and TRBJ2-1; TRBD1 is a possible D gene (5 bases). The V and J ends lost 6 bases and 7 bases respectively, with 10 bases between them. There are 12 residues in the CDR3. Per the germline V gene, CDR1 is MNHEY and CDR2 is SVGAGI. CDR3 sequence reads: CASRAGQNEQFF. The DNA for the CDR3 is TGTGCCAGCAGGGCAGGGCAGAATGAGCAGTTCTTC.

The chain couples TRBV10-1 to TRBJ2-7, with 8 nucleotides matching TRBD2. CDR1 is WNHNN, CDR2 SYGVQD, per germline (reference sequence). Trimming cost V 6 bases and J 6 bases; bases outside gene matches: 10. The CDR3 length is 14 residues. CDR3 sequence (DNA): TGCGCCAGCAGCGGACCTGGACTAGCTGGCGAGCAGTACTTC. Encoded protein: CASSGPGLAGEQYF.